The clone carrying this T cell receptor beta chain appeared once. What it binds is unknown. The data stem from a study of cytomegalovirus exposure and HLA in healthy donors. PCR was performed using 60 Vbeta and 13 Jbeta primers. The assay was immunoSEQ multiplex PCR, and TCRdb's table has in-frame clones only and misses some. The sample includes 120,000 or so clones, around three quarters seen only once; the top ten take 2.5% to 3%. Whole-study findings and limits: No immune exposure information besides CMV serostatus was available. The authors judged a highly shared variant cluster likely a sequencing artifact. Later genetic work tied a missense DCLRE1C variant to beta-chain V and J trimming.

Germline CDR1 reads SGHRS; CDR2 reads YFSETQ. This CDR3 is 18 amino acids long. V lost 1 base to trimming and J lost 5 bases, with 23 bases between them. Sequences were obtained from PBMCs. The chain carries TRBV5-1 and TRBJ2-3; possibly TRBD2 for D (6 bases). This receptor was identified in a young man in good health and CMV-seronegative. The CDR3 sequence: CASSLLSTLRGAEDTQYF. The CDR3 nucleotides read TGCGCCAGCAGCTTGCTATCGACGTTGCGGGGCGCTGAAGATACGCAGTATTTT.